This T cell receptor (beta chain) is from a study of regulatory dendritic cells for organ transplantation. The overall study: Dendritic cell cultures received LPS on day 6. General study results and limits: The most alloreactive TCR clonotypes were found in resting memory CD8+ cells. Naive CD4+ and CD8+ repertoires were highly diverse; memory CD8+ was most oligoclonal.

This clone was seen once. What it binds is unknown. CFSE-labeled sorted T cells met regulatory or mature dendritic cells for four to five days. FACS sorted CD4+ or CD8+ T cells into CD45RA+ naive and CD45RO+ memory. Germline values: CDR1 SNHLY, CDR2 FYNNEI. Trimming shortened V by 6 bases and J by 0 bases, and 3 bases separated the two germline ends. This CDR3 comprises 12 residues. TCRdb's copy holds only in-frame clones and misses some; the assay was immunoSEQ multiplex PCR. The sample shows over 9,500 clones, around 92% of them seen only once. The chain is built from TRBV2 and TRBJ2-1; no definite D call. This sequence originates from a human donor in good health. Input material: naive CD8+ T cells from blood cultured with regulatory dendritic cells. Subset meaning: CD45RA+ naive T cells. The CDR3 protein is CASRGSYNEQFF. The CDR3 nucleotides read TGTGCCAGCAGGGGCTCCTACAATGAGCAGTTCTTC.